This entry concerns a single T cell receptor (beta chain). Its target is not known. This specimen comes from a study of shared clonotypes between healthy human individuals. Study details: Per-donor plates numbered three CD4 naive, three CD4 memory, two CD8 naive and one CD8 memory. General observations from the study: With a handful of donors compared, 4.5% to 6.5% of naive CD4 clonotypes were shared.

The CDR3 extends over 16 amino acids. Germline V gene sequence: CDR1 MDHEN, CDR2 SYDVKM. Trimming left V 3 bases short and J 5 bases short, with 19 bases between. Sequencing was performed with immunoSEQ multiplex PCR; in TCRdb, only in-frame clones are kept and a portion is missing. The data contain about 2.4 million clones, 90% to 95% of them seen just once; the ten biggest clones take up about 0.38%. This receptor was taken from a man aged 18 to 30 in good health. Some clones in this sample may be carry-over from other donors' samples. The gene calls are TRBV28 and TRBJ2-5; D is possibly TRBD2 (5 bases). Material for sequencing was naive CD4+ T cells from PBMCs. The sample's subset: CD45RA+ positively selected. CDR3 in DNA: TGTGCCAGCAGTTTGCCGGTCGGGCTAGCAGTGGAGACCCAGTACTTC. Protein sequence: CASSLPVGLAVETQYF. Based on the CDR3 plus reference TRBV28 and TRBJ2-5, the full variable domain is DVKVTQSSRYLVKRTGEKVFLECVQDMDHENMFWYRQDPGLGLRLIYFSYDVKMKEKGDIPEGYSVSREKKERFSLILESASTNQTSMYLCASSLPVGLAVETQYFGPGTRLLVL.